This T cell receptor (beta chain) was retrieved from a study of early T cells in non-severe SARS-CoV-2 infection. Study overall: Sequencing was performed on bulk RNA from unsorted whole blood, leaving chains unpaired. Notes on the study in general: The study's VDJdb matching favored anti-spike CD8 responses and missed private and CD4 specificities.

Each cDNA molecule carried a unique molecular identifier. TCRdb re-called the 5' RACE reads with MiXCR, one entry per CDR3 protein. In the table there are tens of thousands of distinct CDR3 sequences, roughly 5% of which are singletons. This clonotype was detected many times. Its antigen remains unidentified. The junction departs from germline at one end; a sequencing error may be responsible. The CDR3 runs to 14 residues. CDR1 and CDR2 (germline): DFQATT, SNEGSKA (reference sequence). This TCR derives from an adult who was a healthcare worker with PCR-confirmed SARS-CoV-2 infection or an uninfected control (not recorded which). The sample comprised whole blood. The V gene is TRBV20-1, the J gene TRBJ2-5; no definite D call. DNA of the CDR3: TGCAGTGCTTTATGGGGTCCAGACCAAGAGTCCCAGTACTTC. It translates to CSALWGPDQESQYF.